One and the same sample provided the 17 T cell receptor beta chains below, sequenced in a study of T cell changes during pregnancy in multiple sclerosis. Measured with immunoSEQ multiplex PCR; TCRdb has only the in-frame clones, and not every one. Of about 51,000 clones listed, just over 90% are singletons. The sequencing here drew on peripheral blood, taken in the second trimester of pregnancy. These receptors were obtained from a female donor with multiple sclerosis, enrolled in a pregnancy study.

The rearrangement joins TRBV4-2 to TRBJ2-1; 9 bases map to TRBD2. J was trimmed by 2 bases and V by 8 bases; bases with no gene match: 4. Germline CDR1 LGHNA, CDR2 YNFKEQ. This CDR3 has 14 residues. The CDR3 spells CASEREATYNEQFF. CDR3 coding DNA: TGTGCCAGCGAGCGGGAGGCAACCTACAATGAGCAGTTCTTC.

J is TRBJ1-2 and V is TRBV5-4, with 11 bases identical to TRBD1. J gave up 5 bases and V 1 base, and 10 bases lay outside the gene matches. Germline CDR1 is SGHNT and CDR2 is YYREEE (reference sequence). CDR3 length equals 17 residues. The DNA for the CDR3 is TGTGCCAGCAGCTTGCCGGGACAGGGGGTGAGGGCGTATGGCTACACCTTC. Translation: CASSLPGQGVRAYGYTF.

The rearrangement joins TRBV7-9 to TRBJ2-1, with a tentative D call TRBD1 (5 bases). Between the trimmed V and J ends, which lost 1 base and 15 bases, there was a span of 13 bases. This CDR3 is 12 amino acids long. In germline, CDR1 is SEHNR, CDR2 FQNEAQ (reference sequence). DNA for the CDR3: TGTGCCAGCAGCTTAGTAGGGCAGGGCCCGTTCTTC. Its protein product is CASSLVGQGPFF.

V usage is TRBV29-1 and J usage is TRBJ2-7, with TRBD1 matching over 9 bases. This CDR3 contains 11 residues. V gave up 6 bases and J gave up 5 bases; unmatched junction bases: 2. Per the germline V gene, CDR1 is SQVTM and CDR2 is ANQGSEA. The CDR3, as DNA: TGCAGCGTCCGGACAGGGGACGAGCAGTACTTC. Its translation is CSVRTGDEQYF.

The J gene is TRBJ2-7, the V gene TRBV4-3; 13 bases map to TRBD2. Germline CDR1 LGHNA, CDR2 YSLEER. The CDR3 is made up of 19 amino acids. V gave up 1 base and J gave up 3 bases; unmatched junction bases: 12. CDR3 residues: CASSQVPTGTSGTNYEQYF. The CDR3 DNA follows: TGCGCCAGCAGCCAAGTGCCTACCGGGACTAGCGGGACCAACTACGAGCAGTACTTC.

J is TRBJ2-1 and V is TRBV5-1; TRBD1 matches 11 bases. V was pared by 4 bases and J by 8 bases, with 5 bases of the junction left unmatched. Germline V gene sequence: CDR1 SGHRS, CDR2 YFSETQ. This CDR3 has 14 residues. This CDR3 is CASSRDRGIDEQFF. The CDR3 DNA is TGCGCCAGCAGCCGGGACAGGGGGATAGATGAGCAGTTCTTC. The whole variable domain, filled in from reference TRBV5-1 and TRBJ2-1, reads KAGVTQTPRYLIKTRGQQVTLSCSPISGHRSVSWYQQTPGQGLQFLFEYFSETQRNKGNFPGRFSGRQFSNSRSEMNVSTLELGDSALYLCASSRDRGIDEQFFGPGTRLTVL.

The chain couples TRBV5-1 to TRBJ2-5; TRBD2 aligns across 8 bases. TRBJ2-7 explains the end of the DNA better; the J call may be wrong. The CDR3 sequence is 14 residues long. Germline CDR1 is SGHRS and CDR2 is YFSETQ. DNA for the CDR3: TGCGCCAGCAGCTTAAGCGGGAGTTCCTACGAGCAGTACTTC. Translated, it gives CASSLSGSSYEQYF.

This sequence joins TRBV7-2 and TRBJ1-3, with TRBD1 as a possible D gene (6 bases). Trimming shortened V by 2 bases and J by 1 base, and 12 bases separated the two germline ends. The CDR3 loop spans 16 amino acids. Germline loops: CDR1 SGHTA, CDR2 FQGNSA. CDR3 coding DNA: TGTGCCAGCAGCTTACTGGGGGCGCAGTCTGGAAACACCATATATTTT. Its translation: CASSLLGAQSGNTIYF.

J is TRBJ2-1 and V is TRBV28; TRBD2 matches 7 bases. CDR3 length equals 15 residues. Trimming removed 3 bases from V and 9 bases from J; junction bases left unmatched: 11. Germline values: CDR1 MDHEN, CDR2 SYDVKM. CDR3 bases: TGTGCCAGCAGTTTCAGCGGTGGGGGGGGGTTTGAGCAGTTCTTC. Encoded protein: CASSFSGGGGFEQFF.

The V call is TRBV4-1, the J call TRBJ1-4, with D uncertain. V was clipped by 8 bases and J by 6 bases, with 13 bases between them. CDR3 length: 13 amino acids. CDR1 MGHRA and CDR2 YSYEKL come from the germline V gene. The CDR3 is CASQDFRHEKLFF. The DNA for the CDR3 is TGCGCCAGCCAGGACTTTCGCCATGAAAAACTGTTTTTT.

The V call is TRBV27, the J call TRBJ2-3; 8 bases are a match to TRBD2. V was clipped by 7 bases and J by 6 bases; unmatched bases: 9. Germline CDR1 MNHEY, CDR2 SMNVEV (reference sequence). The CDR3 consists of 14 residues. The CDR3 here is CASMAAREGDTQYF. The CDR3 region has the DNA TGTGCCAGCATGGCGGCTCGGGAGGGGGATACGCAGTATTTT.

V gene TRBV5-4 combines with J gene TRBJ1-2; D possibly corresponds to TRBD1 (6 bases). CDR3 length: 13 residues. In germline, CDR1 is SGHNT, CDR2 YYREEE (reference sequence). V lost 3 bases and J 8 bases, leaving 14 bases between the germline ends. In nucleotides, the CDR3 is TGTGCCAGCAGCTCCCAGGGGCCGGTCGGCTACACCTTC. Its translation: CASSSQGPVGYTF.

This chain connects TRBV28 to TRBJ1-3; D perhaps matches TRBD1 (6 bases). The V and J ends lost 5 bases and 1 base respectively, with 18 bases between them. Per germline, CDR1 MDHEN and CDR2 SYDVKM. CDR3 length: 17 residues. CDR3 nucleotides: TGTGCCAGCAGTGGGGGGGCCAGTAGTCAATCTGGAAACACCATATATTTT. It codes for CASSGGASSQSGNTIYF.

CDR3 sequence reads: CASSLWAGGGNEQFF. DNA of the CDR3: TGTGCCAGCAGTTTGTGGGCGGGAGGGGGCAATGAGCAGTTCTTC. J is TRBJ2-1 and V is TRBV27; TRBD2 agrees at 9 bases. The CDR3 has 15 residues. Trimming cost V 3 bases and J 6 bases; bases outside gene matches: 6. Looked up from germline, CDR1 is MNHEY and CDR2 is SMNVEV (reference sequence).

The CDR3 nucleotides read TGTGCCAGCAGCGCGACACAGGGTCTCCGTGAAAAACTGTTTTTT. Amino acid sequence: CASSATQGLREKLFF. V gene TRBV11-2 combines with J gene TRBJ1-4, with D perhaps TRBD1 (6 bases). Trimming removed 5 bases from V and 7 bases from J, with 17 bases in between. The CDR3 covers 15 residues. CDR1 and CDR2 (germline): SGHAT, FQNNGV.

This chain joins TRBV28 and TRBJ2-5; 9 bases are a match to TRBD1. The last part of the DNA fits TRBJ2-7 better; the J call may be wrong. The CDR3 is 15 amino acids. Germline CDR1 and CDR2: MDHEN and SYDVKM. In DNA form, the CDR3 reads TGTGCCAGCCGCCCCCCCACAGGGGGCAGCTACGAGCAGTACTTC. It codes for CASRPPTGGSYEQYF.

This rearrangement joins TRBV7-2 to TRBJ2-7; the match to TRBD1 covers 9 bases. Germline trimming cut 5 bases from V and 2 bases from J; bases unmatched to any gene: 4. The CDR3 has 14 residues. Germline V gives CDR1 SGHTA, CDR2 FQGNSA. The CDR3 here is CASSPGTGPYEQYF. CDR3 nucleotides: TGTGCCAGCAGCCCCGGGACAGGGCCCTACGAGCAGTACTTC. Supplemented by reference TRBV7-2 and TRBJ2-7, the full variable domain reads GAGVSQSPSNKVTEKGKDVELRCDPISGHTALYWYRQSLGQGLEFLIYFQGNSAPDKSGLPSDRFSAERTGGSVSTLTIQRTQQEDSAVYLCASSPGTGPYEQYFGPGTRLTVT.